Sequencing of this T cell receptor beta chain was carried out in a study of cytomegalovirus exposure and HLA in healthy donors. For this clone: Its antigen is still unknown.

Study conclusions and caveats: Among the CMV-associated chains, a few were confirmed in vitro as specific for CMV antigens. Listed as cytomegalovirus-associated were 150 or so TCR beta chains. It was reportedly the case that the classifier diagnosed cytomegalovirus status with high specificity and sensitivity.

The CDR3 covers 17 residues. Trimming stripped 4 bases from V and 3 bases from J, with 22 bases between. CDR1 is SGHRS and CDR2 is YFSETQ in the germline V gene. Sequencing used immunoSEQ multiplex PCR; TCRdb keeps in-frame clones, though not all of them. The sample carries 150,000 or so clones, about 87% recorded once. Sequencing was done on a sample of PBMCs. This chain joins TRBV5-1 and TRBJ1-1; tentative D call: TRBD1 (6 bases). This clonotype was sampled from a woman in her twenties or thirties in good health and CMV-seronegative. In nucleotides, the CDR3 is TGCGCCAGCAGCACGGGGCGGACAGCGGCCGGGGACACTGAAGCTTTCTTT. It translates to CASSTGRTAAGDTEAFF.